The 13 T cell receptor beta chains given below trace back to one sample, sequenced in a study of control samples from healthy donors and cancer patients. Profiling relied on immunoSEQ multiplex PCR, and the TCRdb table lists in-frame clones only, not all of them. The data show around 140,000 clones, around 92% seen once. Sample: PBMCs. The source is a man between 50 and 59 years old with head and neck cancer.

The chain couples TRBV29-1 to TRBJ1-4; D gene ambiguous. This CDR3 comprises 14 residues. Deletions cut 0 bases from V and 8 bases from J, with 13 bases between. Germline CDR1 SQVTM, CDR2 ANQGSEA. CDR3 bases: TGCAGCGTTGAAGATGAGGGCTCAAGGGAAAAACTGTTTTTT. Residues: CSVEDEGSREKLFF.

This chain links TRBV29-1 with TRBJ2-7; D unresolved. Trimming took off 2 bases at V and 0 bases at J, with 8 bases between the two ends. The CDR3 is made up of 13 amino acids. The germline V gene has CDR1 SQVTM and CDR2 ANQGSEA. The chain's CDR3 is CSVELTDSYEQYF. The CDR3 bases are TGCAGCGTTGAATTAACAGACTCCTACGAGCAGTACTTC.

The CDR3 loop is CASSVDRSSYNEQFF. The CDR3 DNA reads TGTGCCAGCAGCGTGGACCGTAGCTCCTACAATGAGCAGTTCTTC. The V call is TRBV9, the J call TRBJ2-1; D remains unclear. The germline CDR1 and CDR2 sequences are SGDLS and YYNGEE. Trimming left V 2 bases short and J 0 bases short, with 9 bases between. This CDR3 contains 15 residues.

The genes are TRBV11-2 and TRBJ2-7; the match to TRBD1 covers 7 bases. V lost 5 bases to trimming and J lost 2 bases; unmatched junction nucleotides: 6. CDR1 and CDR2 (germline): SGHAT, FQNNGV. The CDR3 is made up of 14 amino acids. The CDR3: CASSLDRFAYEQYF. CDR3 nucleotides: TGTGCCAGCAGCCTGGACAGGTTCGCCTACGAGCAGTACTTC.

This clone appeared once. The chain recombines TRBV6-6 with TRBJ1-6; 8 bases map to TRBD1. Germline V gene lookup returns CDR1 MNHNY and CDR2 SVGAGI (reference sequence). Trimming took 6 bases from V and 7 from J; bases not matched to a gene: 20. The CDR3 totals 19 residues. The DNA of the CDR3 is TGTGCCAGCAGCTTTCTCCATTTTCTGCCGGGACAGGCGAATTCACCCCTCCACTTT. The encoded protein is CASSFLHFLPGQANSPLHF.

The genes are TRBV19 and TRBJ1-2, with 10 bases that match TRBD1. This CDR3 contains 13 residues. Germline V gene lookup returns CDR1 LNHDA and CDR2 SQIVND (reference sequence). Trimming took 11 bases from V and 7 from J; bases not matched to a gene: 10. CDR3 nucleotide sequence: TGTGCCGGCAAGACCGGGACAGGGGCTGGCTACACCTTC. Its protein is CAGKTGTGAGYTF.

The CDR3 loop reads CASSIDKGPTEAFF. CDR3 coding DNA: TGTGCCAGTAGTATAGATAAGGGGCCCACTGAAGCTTTCTTT. This rearrangement joins TRBV19 to TRBJ1-1, with D possibly being TRBD1 (5 bases). Germline CDR1 reads LNHDA; CDR2 reads SQIVND (reference sequence). V was trimmed by 0 bases and J by 4 bases, leaving 9 bases between them. This CDR3 has 14 residues.

The CDR3 is CASSRSDGTDTQYF. The CDR3 DNA reads TGTGCCAGCAGCCGCTCGGACGGCACAGATACGCAGTATTTT. This chain uses TRBV6-6 with TRBJ2-3, with unresolved D. V dropped 6 bases and J dropped 1 base, with 11 bases sitting between them. Germline CDR1 and CDR2: MNHNY and SVGAGI (reference sequence). This CDR3 spans 14 amino acids.

In its sample, this clone was seen once. The V and J genes are TRBV6-5 and TRBJ2-7; D unresolved. The CDR3 length is 13 residues. Trimming took 2 bases from V and 2 from J, leaving 7 bases between them. Per the germline V gene, CDR1 is MNHEY and CDR2 is SVGAGI. The CDR3 region is CASSYHPTYEQYF. DNA for the CDR3: TGTGCCAGCAGTTACCATCCAACCTACGAGCAGTACTTC.

The chain links TRBV27 to TRBJ1-5, with D tentatively TRBD1 (5 bases). Trimming pared 4 bases from V and 2 bases from J, leaving 12 bases between. The germline V gene has CDR1 MNHEY and CDR2 SMNVEV (reference sequence). CDR3 length equals 15 residues. The DNA for the CDR3 is TGTGCCAGCAGTTGGTCAGGGAACGGCAATCAGCCCCAGCATTTT. Its protein is CASSWSGNGNQPQHF.

The chain has TRBV5-4 and TRBJ2-2, with D perhaps TRBD1 (5 bases). Germline lookup yields CDR1 SGHNT and CDR2 YYREEE (reference sequence). The CDR3 contains 15 residues. Trimming left V 2 bases short and J 3 bases short, with 11 bases between. CDR3 sequence (DNA): TGTGCCAGCAGCTTAAGACAGACCTACACCGGGGAGCTGTTTTTT. Translation gives CASSLRQTYTGELFF.

This rearrangement joins TRBV9 to TRBJ2-1; 10 bases agree with TRBD1. V shed 0 bases and J 0 bases; nucleotides not matched to a gene: 15. The CDR3 is 21 amino acids. Germline V gene sequence: CDR1 SGDLS, CDR2 YYNGEE. The CDR3 protein is CASSVEGDRGHTLSSYNEQFF. The CDR3 region has the DNA TGTGCCAGCAGCGTAGAAGGGGACAGGGGCCACACCCTTAGCTCCTACAATGAGCAGTTCTTC.

The rearrangement links TRBV7-2 to TRBJ2-7; no reliable D call. CDR3 length equals 11 residues. V gave up 2 bases and J gave up 6 bases, with 5 bases separating them. Germline loops: CDR1 SGHTA, CDR2 FQGNSA. CDR3 in amino acids: CASSLFAEQYF. The DNA of the CDR3 is TGTGCCAGCAGCTTATTTGCCGAGCAGTACTTC.